The source of this T cell receptor (beta chain) is a study of regulatory T cells in long-lasting Graves disease (TCRdb year 2021). For the study in its entirety: Newly diagnosed Graves' disease patients had taken antithyroid drugs for less than 3 months. The study was registered as a clinical trial and conducted in China. This study used TCR sequencing and RNA sequencing of peripheral blood to compare persistent Graves' disease patients against newly diagnosed Graves' disease patients. A total of roughly 35 samples underwent TCR sequencing: roughly 13 from persistent and some 20 from newly diagnosed Graves' disease patients.

V is cut by 4 bases and J by 4 bases, and the space between the germline ends is 11 bases. Its CDR3 holds 14 amino acids, cysteine through phenylalanine. The only DNA kept is the CDR3, 42 bases in frame from the first base. Sequences LGHNT (CDR1) and FRNRAP (CDR2) are obtained from the germline V gene. Library method: multiplex PCR. Data came from an Illumina HiSeq 4000. To build TCR beta libraries, CDR3 regions were amplified by Arm-PCR using iRepertoire HTBI primers. Before sequencing, the PCR products went through gel purification. Processing in the source paper ran as follows. Gene usage analysis of CDR3 amino acid clonotypes used the approximately 62 TRBV and 12 to 15 TRBJ segments found across samples. COPE and FqMerger were used to merge filtered high-quality paired reads into contigs. BLAST was used to align contigs to IMGT TRBV, TRBD and TRBJ reference genes, and CDR3 was defined according to IMGT. Highly expanded clones were defined as clonotypes with a frequency above 0.1%. Shannon entropy served as the measure of repertoire diversity, while the Gini coefficient captured V-J evenness. A clonotype found in more than one individual was treated as public. In TCRdb, the public reads were trimmed at Q25 with fastp and aligned with MiXCR, with productive beta chains retained. Identical CDR3 protein sequences are pooled into one entry, listed with their most common genes and DNA. The V and J calls were determined by TCRdb, not by the authors. This sample is represented by roughly 320,000 distinct CDR3 sequences; approximately 15% of them were singletons. 25% to 30% of the sample is in the top ten clones.

Points on this clonotype: This receptor's antigen is unknown. No base-level quality is on record; no much larger clone is a single base apart.

Results and caveats for the whole study, not just this receptor: Persistent disease showed preferential use of TRBV28, TRBJ1-2 and TRBJ2-5, whereas newly diagnosed disease favored TRBV20-1 and TRBJ2-1. Peripheral blood alone was examined, since thyroid tissue, which constituted the primary lesion, could not be accessed. More public clonotypes were shared among persistent patients (2,741) than among newly diagnosed patients (approximately 930). The authors acknowledged the small sample size as a limitation that may reduce accuracy. Only the TCR beta chain was sequenced and analyzed. Persistent Graves' disease patients showed lower TCR Shannon entropy and fewer highly expanded clones than newly diagnosed patients, suggesting clonal expansion.

The time point label on this specimen signifies: newly diagnosed GD, antithyroid drugs for less than 3 months. RNA was extracted from PBMCs in TRIzol for both TCR sequencing and RNA sequencing. Graves' disease was diagnosed according to American Thyroid Association guidelines. Patients for the study were recruited at an endocrinology department in Xi'an, China. From each patient, approximately 9.9 milliliters of peripheral blood was collected into an EDTA anticoagulant tube. Ficoll Paque Plus density gradient separation was used to isolate PBMCs, and no further T cell sorting was performed. An Agilent 2100 Bioanalyzer and agarose gel were used to check RNA quality, and a NanoDrop 2000 was used to measure RNA concentration. This sample was shared with a second study, whose subject was T cells in Graves' hyperthyroidism and ophthalmopathy. The second study also describes: Stable Graves' hyperthyroidism was defined as no progression to ophthalmopathy during 18 months of follow-up. Hyperthyroidism patients were newly diagnosed, had a disease duration of under 2 months, and were aged 18 to 65 years. The study excluded patients with uncontrolled infections, other autoimmune diseases, pregnancy or lactation. Diagnoses were established on the basis of clinical symptoms, serum thyroxine and TRAb, thyroid ultrasound, and orbital computed tomography. For the first round of RT-PCR on the TCR CDR3, the HTBI primer set was used together with the Qiagen OneStep RT-PCR kit. Most expanded thyroid clonotypes (frequency above 0.001) were also detected in blood, suggesting blood repertoires may reflect thyroid immune responses. A model built on a 13 V-J signature distinguished ophthalmopathy from stable hyperthyroidism, reaching over 85% sensitivity and 81.08% specificity in cross-validation and 80%/75% in testing. In validation, progression to ophthalmopathy was predicted by the model with 55% to 71% sensitivity and around 75% specificity, a median of about 6.4 months before onset. To identify distinguishing TCR V-J signatures, a discovery cohort of 90 to 100 patients was used, comprising 40 to 45 with Graves' ophthalmopathy and 55 to 65 with stable Graves' hyperthyroidism. An independent validation cohort of 18 to 20 hyperthyroidism patients and over 15 patients who later progressed to ophthalmopathy tested prospective prediction of ophthalmopathy. The 85 to 100 discovery patients were randomly split 7:3 into training and test sets. The study also compared thyroid tissue and blood T-cell repertoires from a handful of Graves' hyperthyroidism patients. After blood sampling, hyperthyroidism patients were treated with methimazole at a starting dose of 30 mg daily, and ophthalmopathy patients were treated with high-dose intravenous methylprednisolone. The libraries were constructed in a second round of multiplex PCR and then size-selected and purified. Paired-end sequencing of the libraries was performed with 100 bp reads on an Illumina HiSeq2000. Raw data were processed with SOAPnuke, discarding reads with adapters, uncalled bases, mean Phred below 15, or no exact constant-primer or identifier match. High-quality paired reads were merged using COPE v1.2.5, and each unique nucleotide sequence was defined as a clonotype. MiTCR v1.1 was used to align clonotypes to the IMGT TRBV, TRBD and TRBJ reference segments. The analysis included only V-J combinations with a frequency above 0.0001, which together covered 99.2% of the repertoires. A TCS score was defined as the ratio between F50 (clonal expansion) and ExV (chaos), using BLOSUM62-based TCRdist between CDR3 peptides within each V-J. Welch's t-statistics and random forest reduced just over 500 V-J features to 13, which were used in a naive Bayes classifier (R e1071). No statistical method was used to fix the sample size in advance, and group allocation was not hidden from the investigators. TCR Vbeta CDR3 sequencing of 135 peripheral blood samples (fewer than 45 ophthalmopathy, 75 hyperthyroidism and around 17 progressor patients) is reported in the paper.

The source of this sequence is a man in his forties or fifties with Graves disease. Donor details come from another sample of the same person, matched by shared clones. In this chain, TRBV12-5 is recombined with TRBJ1-3; TRBD1 is a possible D gene, resting on 6 matching bases. This specimen was peripheral blood mononuclear cells (PBMCs), taken at new diagnosis, from a patient treated with antithyroid drugs. The CDR3 region reads CASGWGGRGNTIYF. In nucleotides, the sequence is TGTGCTAGTGGTTGGGGGGGGCGGGGAAACACCATATATTTT.